The 28 T cell receptor beta chains reported below all come from one sample, sequenced in a study of blood T cell repertoires in COVID-19. Sequencing was performed with immunoSEQ multiplex PCR; in TCRdb, only in-frame clones are kept and a portion is missing. Of about 200,000 clones listed, roughly 80% are singletons. The material sequenced was peripheral blood. The receptors were gathered from a man aged 50 to 59 who had recovered from COVID-19.

This rearrangement joins TRBV5-4 to TRBJ2-5; D unclear. Germline V CDR1 and CDR2: SGHNT, YYREEE (reference sequence). V lost 4 bases, J lost 2 bases, and 12 bases lay in between. CDR3 size: 14 residues. DNA for the CDR3: TGTGCCAGCAGCGACAAAACCTTTCAAGAGACCCAGTACTTC. Its protein is CASSDKTFQETQYF. The full variable domain, in which reference TRBV5-4 and TRBJ2-5 provide the parts outside the CDR3, is ETGVTQSPTHLIKTRGQQVTLRCSSQSGHNTVSWYQQALGQGPQFIFQYYREEENGRGNFPPRFSGLQFPNYSSELNVNALELDDSALYLCASSDKTFQETQYFGPGTRLLVL.

V gene TRBV6-2 or TRBV6-3 combines with J gene TRBJ2-1; D is unresolved. The CDR3 extends over 13 amino acids. Germline assignment: CDR1 MNHEY and CDR2 SVGEGT. Trimming removed 0 bases from V and 7 bases from J, with 7 bases in between. The CDR3 region is CASSYSPRNEQFF. CDR3 DNA: TGTGCCAGCAGTTACTCTCCGAGGAATGAGCAGTTCTTC.

This rearrangement joins TRBV10-3 to TRBJ1-2, with D uncertain. The CDR3 length is 16 residues. V was clipped by 7 bases and J by 1 base, with 19 bases between them. CDR1 and CDR2 (germline): ENHRY, SYGVKD. The CDR3: CAITSEGEGFNYGYTF. For the CDR3, the DNA is TGTGCCATCACCAGTGAGGGCGAAGGTTTTAACTATGGCTACACCTTC.

The chain is built from TRBV28 and TRBJ2-7, with TRBD2 matching over 14 bases. V trimming: 5 bases; J trimming: 2 bases; junction bases outside the gene matches: 5. CDR1 is MDHEN, CDR2 SYDVKM, per germline. This CDR3 is built from 16 residues. This CDR3 reads CASSLRTSGRTYEQYF. The DNA of the CDR3 is TGTGCCAGCAGTCTAAGGACTAGCGGGAGGACCTACGAGCAGTACTTC.

This sequence joins TRBV12-5 and TRBJ2-5; tentative D call: TRBD2 (5 bases). The V end was cut by 6 bases, the J end by 5 bases, with 16 bases between. Germline loops: CDR1 LGHNT, CDR2 FRNRAP. This CDR3 has 14 residues. The chain's CDR3 is CASGHPPPGETQYF. The CDR3 nucleotides read TGTGCTAGTGGCCACCCCCCGCCGGGGGAGACCCAGTACTTC. Full variable domain (missing parts from reference TRBV12-5 and TRBJ2-5): DARVTQTPRHKVTEMGQEVTMRCQPILGHNTVFWYRQTMMQGLELLAYFRNRAPLDDSGMPKDRFSAEMPDATLATLKIQPSEPRDSAVYFCASGHPPPGETQYFGPGTRLLVL.

This chain joins TRBV7-8 and TRBJ1-2; 10 bases are a match to TRBD1. The V gene end was trimmed by 4 bases and the J gene end by 6 bases; junction bases not matched to a gene: 5. Germline CDR1 SGHVS, CDR2 FQNEAQ. The CDR3 extends over 14 amino acids. The CDR3 sequence is CASSYLGTGDGYTF. The CDR3 region has the DNA TGTGCCAGCAGCTATCTCGGGACAGGGGATGGCTACACCTTC.

This clone was seen a handful of times. The genes are TRBV19 and TRBJ1-1, with D maybe TRBD1 (6 bases). CDR1 and CDR2 (germline): LNHDA, SQIVND (reference sequence). V was pared by 5 bases and J by 1 base, with 11 bases between. The CDR3 is 14 amino acids. In DNA form, the CDR3 reads TGTGCCAGTAGTTCACAGGGTTGGAACACTGAAGCTTTCTTT. Translation gives CASSSQGWNTEAFF.

The chain is built from TRBV12-3 or TRBV12-4 and TRBJ2-5, with 7 bases lining up with TRBD2. The V gene end was trimmed by 6 bases and the J gene end by 4 bases; junction bases not matched to a gene: 2. CDR3 length equals 12 residues. The CDR3 sequence: CASSASGETQYF. CDR3 in DNA: TGTGCCAGCAGCGCTAGCGGAGAGACCCAGTACTTC.

V is TRBV10-3 and J is TRBJ2-1; 8 bases fit TRBD2. This CDR3 contains 14 residues. The V segment lost 0 bases and the J segment 7 bases; nucleotides outside the gene matches: 2. Germline CDR1 ENHRY, CDR2 SYGVKD. The chain's CDR3 is CAISESSGSNEQFF. For the CDR3, the DNA is TGTGCCATCAGTGAGTCGAGCGGGAGTAATGAGCAGTTCTTC.

The chain links TRBV7-2 to TRBJ1-1; a possible D gene is TRBD1 (6 bases). This CDR3 contains 14 residues. The V gene lost 5 bases and the J gene lost 0 bases, with 10 bases spanning the gap. Germline CDR1 and CDR2: SGHTA and FQGNSA. CDR3 coding DNA: TGTGCCAGCAGCATTAACAGGGTGAACACTGAAGCTTTCTTT. It specifies CASSINRVNTEAFF.

This clone was counted between two and nine times. This rearrangement joins TRBV18 to TRBJ1-1, with D perhaps TRBD1 (6 bases). The CDR3 spans 16 residues. CDR1 KGHSH and CDR2 LQKENI come from the germline V gene. Between the trimmed V and J ends, which lost 3 bases and 0 bases, there was a span of 14 bases. The CDR3 nucleotides read TGTGCCAGCTCACCTGCAGGACAGTTGATGAACACTGAAGCTTTCTTT. This sequence encodes CASSPAGQLMNTEAFF.

The V call is TRBV25-1, the J call TRBJ1-6; unclear D gene. The V gene lost 5 bases and the J gene lost 11 bases, with 13 bases spanning the gap. The germline V gene encodes CDR1 MGHDK and CDR2 SYGVNS. The CDR3 contains 13 residues. CDR3 protein: CASSRDFGPPLHF. In DNA, the CDR3 is TGTGCCAGCAGTCGGGATTTCGGTCCACCCCTCCACTTT.

This clone was seen once. The chain carries TRBV9 and TRBJ1-2; D is unclear. Trimming left V 0 bases short and J 5 bases short, with 8 bases between. Germline V CDR1 and CDR2: SGDLS, YYNGEE. There are 13 residues in the CDR3. CDR3 region: CASSVAPHYGYTF. The CDR3 DNA reads as TGTGCCAGCAGCGTAGCCCCCCATTATGGCTACACCTTC. The whole variable domain, filled in from reference TRBV9 and TRBJ1-2, reads DSGVTQTPKHLITATGQRVTLRCSPRSGDLSVYWYQQSLDQGLQFLIQYYNGEERAKGNILERFSAQQFPDLHSELNLSSLELGDSALYFCASSVAPHYGYTFGSGTRLTVV.

This clone was observed once. The V and J genes are TRBV7-9 and TRBJ1-4; D unclear. The CDR3 is 13 residues long. Germline V lookup: CDR1 SEHNR, CDR2 FQNEAQ (reference sequence). The V and J ends lost 2 bases and 5 bases respectively, with 6 bases between them. CDR3 sequence: CASSLMENEKLFF. The DNA for the CDR3 is TGTGCCAGCAGCTTAATGGAGAATGAAAAACTGTTTTTT.

This clone was seen once. The rearrangement joins TRBV19 to TRBJ2-5; 7 bases are a match to TRBD1. Unmatched junction bases numbered 9, after V lost 3 bases and J lost 5 bases. Germline loops: CDR1 LNHDA, CDR2 SQIVND (reference sequence). The CDR3 sequence is 15 residues long. The CDR3 region is CASSIRGGAVETQYF. The DNA of the CDR3 is TGTGCCAGTAGTATTAGAGGGGGCGCCGTGGAGACCCAGTACTTC. Combining the CDR3 with reference TRBV19 and TRBJ2-5 gives the whole variable domain DGGITQSPKYLFRKEGQNVTLSCEQNLNHDAMYWYRQDPGQGLRLIYYSQIVNDFQKGDIAEGYSVSREKKESFPLTVTSAQKNPTAFYLCASSIRGGAVETQYFGPGTRLLVL.

V usage is TRBV9 and J usage is TRBJ2-2, with 7 bases lining up with TRBD2. Germline V gives CDR1 SGDLS, CDR2 YYNGEE. This CDR3 region has 16 residues. With V trimmed by 3 bases and J by 2 bases, 7 bases remained unmatched. The CDR3 sequence is CASSAPGTTNTGELFF. In nucleotides, the CDR3 is TGTGCCAGCAGCGCCCCCGGGACTACAAACACCGGGGAGCTGTTTTTT.

The rearrangement joins TRBV27 to TRBJ2-1, with 10 bases matching TRBD2. With 2 bases clipped from V and 1 base from J, the junction kept 5 bases outside the gene matches. Looked up from germline, CDR1 is MNHEY and CDR2 is SMNVEV (reference sequence). The length of the CDR3 is 17 residues. The DNA for the CDR3 is TGTGCCAGCAGTTTACGGGCTAGCGGGAGTTCCTACAATGAGCAGTTCTTC. Its protein is CASSLRASGSSYNEQFF.

The chain uses TRBV14 and TRBJ2-7; D is unresolved. Germline loops: CDR1 SGHDN, CDR2 FVKESK. This CDR3 is built from 14 residues. V lost 0 bases and J lost 2, with 8 bases in between. The CDR3 sequence: CASSQDYGPYEQYF. In DNA form, the CDR3 reads TGTGCCAGCAGCCAAGATTACGGTCCCTACGAGCAGTACTTC.

The chain joins TRBV5-4 to TRBJ2-5; the D gene is possibly TRBD2 (6 bases). Between the trimmed V and J ends, which lost 4 bases and 1 base, there was a span of 14 bases. The CDR3 sequence is 15 residues long. The germline CDR1 and CDR2 sequences are SGHNT and YYREEE (reference sequence). The CDR3 protein is CASSRGLGVQETQYF. For the CDR3, the DNA is TGTGCCAGCAGCAGGGGACTTGGGGTCCAAGAGACCCAGTACTTC.

The chain is built from TRBV6-5 and TRBJ2-7, with 7 bases lining up with TRBD1. CDR1 and CDR2 (germline): MNHEY, SVGAGI. CDR3 length: 15 amino acids. After removal of 6 bases from V and 2 bases from J, the junction contained 10 bases not matched to a gene. The CDR3 DNA is TGTGCCAGCAGGCCGGGACAGTCACAAACCTACGAGCAGTACTTC. Protein product: CASRPGQSQTYEQYF.

The chain couples TRBV28 to TRBJ2-3; D uncertain. There are 12 residues in the CDR3. CDR1 MDHEN and CDR2 SYDVKM come from the germline V gene. Trimming stripped 6 bases from V and 2 bases from J, with 6 bases between. In DNA, the CDR3 is TGTGCCAGCAGCCCCTACACAGATACGCAGTATTTT. Protein: CASSPYTDTQYF.

This chain links TRBV6-2 or TRBV6-3 with TRBJ2-3; D is possibly TRBD1 (5 bases). CDR1 and CDR2 from the germline V gene are MNHEY and SVGEGT. V was shortened by 2 bases and J by 0 bases, with 15 bases between the two germline ends. The CDR3 is 17 amino acids. In DNA, the CDR3 is TGTGCCAGCAGTTACCGTAGGGGCCAAACTAGCACAGATACGCAGTATTTT. This encodes CASSYRRGQTSTDTQYF.

The chain links TRBV5-5 to TRBJ2-1; D gene unclear. The V gene lost 0 bases and the J gene lost 9 bases, with 13 bases spanning the gap. CDR1 SGHKS and CDR2 YYEKEE come from the germline V gene (reference sequence). This CDR3 contains 14 residues. The CDR3 DNA follows: TGTGCCAGCAGCTTGGATGTTGGGCAAGGTGAGCAGTTCTTC. Translating it yields CASSLDVGQGEQFF.

The chain links TRBV4-2 to TRBJ2-7; 10 bases fit TRBD2. Losses at the gene ends were 4 bases for V and 0 bases for J; bases not matched to a gene: 3. CDR3 length equals 15 residues. Looked up from germline, CDR1 is LGHNA and CDR2 is YNFKEQ. The CDR3 protein is CASSRLAGDSYEQYF. For the CDR3, the DNA is TGTGCCAGCAGCCGTCTAGCGGGAGACTCCTACGAGCAGTACTTC.

The chain recombines TRBV9 with TRBJ2-3; a weak D match, TRBD2 (5 bases). The germline V gene encodes CDR1 SGDLS and CDR2 YYNGEE. The CDR3 runs to 14 residues. With 4 bases removed from V and 3 bases from J, the gap between germline ends came to 12 bases. The CDR3 protein is CASSPLRRTDTQYF. The CDR3 nucleotides are TGTGCCAGCAGCCCTCTCCGGAGGACAGATACGCAGTATTTT.

The gene calls are TRBV5-1 and TRBJ2-5, with 7 bases fitting TRBD1. In germline, CDR1 is SGHRS, CDR2 YFSETQ. The V and J ends lost 0 bases and 3 bases, in that order; junction bases with no gene match: 2. CDR3 length: 14 amino acids. CDR3 region: CASSLAGQEETQYF. CDR3 DNA sequence: TGCGCCAGCAGCTTGGCCGGACAGGAAGAGACCCAGTACTTC.

The chain combines TRBV7-9 with TRBJ2-7, with 9 nucleotides matching TRBD2. The V and J ends lost 2 bases and 6 bases, in that order; junction bases with no gene match: 17. Germline CDR1 is SEHNR and CDR2 is FQNEAQ (reference sequence). The CDR3 runs to 18 residues. The DNA for the CDR3 is TGTGCCAGCAGCTTACCTACTGTCGCGGGAGGGCCCTTCGGCGAGCAGTACTTC. This encodes CASSLPTVAGGPFGEQYF.

This clone was counted between two and nine times. The J gene is TRBJ1-2, the V gene TRBV11-2; 11 nucleotides match TRBD1. The CDR3 has 14 residues. Germline trimming cut 1 base from V and 14 bases from J; bases unmatched to any gene: 9. Germline V gene data show CDR1 as SGHAT and CDR2 as FQNNGV. This CDR3 is CASSLGRDRGFKTF. CDR3 coding DNA: TGTGCCAGCAGCTTAGGGAGGGACAGGGGGTTCAAAACCTTC.